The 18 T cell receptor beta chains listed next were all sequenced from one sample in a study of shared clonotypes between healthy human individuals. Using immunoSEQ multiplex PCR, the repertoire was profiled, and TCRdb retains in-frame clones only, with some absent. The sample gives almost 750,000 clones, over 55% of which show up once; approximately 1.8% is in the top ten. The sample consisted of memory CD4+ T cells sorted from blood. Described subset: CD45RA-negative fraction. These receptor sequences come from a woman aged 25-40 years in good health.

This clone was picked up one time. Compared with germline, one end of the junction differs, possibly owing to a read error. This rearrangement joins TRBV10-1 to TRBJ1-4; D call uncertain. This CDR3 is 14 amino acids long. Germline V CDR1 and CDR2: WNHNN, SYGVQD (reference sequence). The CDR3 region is CASSQSGPRGKLFF. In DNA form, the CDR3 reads TGCGCCAGCAGTCAGTCCGGTCCCCGTGGAAAACTGTTTTTT.

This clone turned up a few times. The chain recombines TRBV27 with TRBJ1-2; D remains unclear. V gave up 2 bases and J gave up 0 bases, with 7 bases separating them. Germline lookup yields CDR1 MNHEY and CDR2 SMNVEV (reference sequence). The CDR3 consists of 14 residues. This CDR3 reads CASSLQATNYGYTF. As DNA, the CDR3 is TGTGCCAGCAGTTTACAGGCAACTAACTATGGCTACACCTTC.

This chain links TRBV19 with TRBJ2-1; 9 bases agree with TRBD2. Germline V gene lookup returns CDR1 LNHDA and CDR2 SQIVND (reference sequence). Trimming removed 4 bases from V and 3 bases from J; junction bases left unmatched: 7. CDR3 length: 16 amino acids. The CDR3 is CASSTLAGADYNEQFF. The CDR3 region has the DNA TGTGCCAGTAGTACCTTAGCGGGAGCAGACTACAATGAGCAGTTCTTC.

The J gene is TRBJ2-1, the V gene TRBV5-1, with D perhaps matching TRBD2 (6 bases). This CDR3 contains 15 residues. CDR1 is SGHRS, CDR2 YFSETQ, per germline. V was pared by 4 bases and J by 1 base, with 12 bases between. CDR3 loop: CASSQAGHSYNEQFF. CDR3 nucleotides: TGCGCCAGCAGCCAAGCGGGCCATTCCTACAATGAGCAGTTCTTC.

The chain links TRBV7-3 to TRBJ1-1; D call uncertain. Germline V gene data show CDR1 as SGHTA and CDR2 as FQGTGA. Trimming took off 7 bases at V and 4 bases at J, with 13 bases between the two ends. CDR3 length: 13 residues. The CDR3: CASTDGLGTEAFF. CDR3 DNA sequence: TGTGCCAGCACCGACGGGCTAGGCACTGAAGCTTTCTTT.

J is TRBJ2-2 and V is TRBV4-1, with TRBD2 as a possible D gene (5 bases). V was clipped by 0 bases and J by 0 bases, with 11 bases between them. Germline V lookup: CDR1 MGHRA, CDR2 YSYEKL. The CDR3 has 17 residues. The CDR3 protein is CASSQDPDWTNTGELFF. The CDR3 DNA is TGCGCCAGCAGCCAAGATCCGGACTGGACGAACACCGGGGAGCTGTTTTTT.

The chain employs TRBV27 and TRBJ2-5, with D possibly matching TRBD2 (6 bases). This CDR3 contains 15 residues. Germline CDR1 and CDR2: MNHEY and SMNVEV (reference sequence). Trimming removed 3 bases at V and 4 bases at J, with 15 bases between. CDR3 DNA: TGTGCCAGCAGTTTTAGGAGGAGGGCGGGAGAGACCCAGTACTTC. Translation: CASSFRRRAGETQYF.

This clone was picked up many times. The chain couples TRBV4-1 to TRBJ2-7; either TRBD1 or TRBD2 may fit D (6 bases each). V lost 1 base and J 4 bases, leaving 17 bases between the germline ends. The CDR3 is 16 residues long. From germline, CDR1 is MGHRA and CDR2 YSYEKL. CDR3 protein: CASSQVVIRGRYEQYF. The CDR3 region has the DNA TGCGCCAGCAGCCAAGTGGTTATTCGGGGGCGATACGAGCAGTACTTC.

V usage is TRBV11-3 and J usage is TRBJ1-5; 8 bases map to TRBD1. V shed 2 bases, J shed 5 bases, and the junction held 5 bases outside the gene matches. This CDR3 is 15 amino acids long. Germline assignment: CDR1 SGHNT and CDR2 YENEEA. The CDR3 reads CASSLPPGGYQPQHF. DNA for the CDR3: TGTGCCAGCAGCTTACCGCCAGGGGGCTATCAGCCCCAGCATTTT.

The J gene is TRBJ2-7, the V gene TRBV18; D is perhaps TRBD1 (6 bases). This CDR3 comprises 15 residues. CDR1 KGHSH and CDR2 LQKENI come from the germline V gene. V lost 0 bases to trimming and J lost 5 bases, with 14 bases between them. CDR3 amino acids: CASSPPGTRINEQYF. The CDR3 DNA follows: TGTGCCAGCTCACCACCTGGGACAAGGATCAACGAGCAGTACTTC. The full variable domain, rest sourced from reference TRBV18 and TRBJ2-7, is NAGVMQNPRHLVRRRGQEARLRCSPMKGHSHVYWYRQLPEEGLKFMVYLQKENIIDESGMPKERFSAEFPKEGPSILRIQQVVRGDSAAYFCASSPPGTRINEQYFGPGTRLTVT.

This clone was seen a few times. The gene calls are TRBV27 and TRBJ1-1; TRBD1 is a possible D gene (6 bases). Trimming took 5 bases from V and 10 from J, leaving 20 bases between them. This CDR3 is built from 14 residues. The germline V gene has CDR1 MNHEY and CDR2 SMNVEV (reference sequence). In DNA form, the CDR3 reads TGTGCCAGCAGTGCGAGAGGGGGGGGGACGACAGCTTTCTTT. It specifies CASSARGGGTTAFF.

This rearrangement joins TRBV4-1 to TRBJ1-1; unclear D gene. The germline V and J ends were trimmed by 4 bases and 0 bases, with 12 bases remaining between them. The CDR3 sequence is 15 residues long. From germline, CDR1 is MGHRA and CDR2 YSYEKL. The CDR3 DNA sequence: TGCGCCAGCAGCCGCTCAACTTCACTGAACACTGAAGCTTTCTTT. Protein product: CASSRSTSLNTEAFF.

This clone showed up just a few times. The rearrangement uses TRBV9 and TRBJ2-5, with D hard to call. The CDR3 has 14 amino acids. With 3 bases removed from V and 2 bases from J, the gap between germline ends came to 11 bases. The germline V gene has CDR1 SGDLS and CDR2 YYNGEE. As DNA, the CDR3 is TGTGCCAGCAGCGCATCGACGGAACAAGAGACCCAGTACTTC. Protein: CASSASTEQETQYF.

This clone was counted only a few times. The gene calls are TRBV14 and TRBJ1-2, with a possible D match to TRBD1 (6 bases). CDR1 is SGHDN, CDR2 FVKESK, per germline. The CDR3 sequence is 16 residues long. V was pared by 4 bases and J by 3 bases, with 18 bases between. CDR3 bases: TGTGCCAGCAGCCCATCGTGGGGGCGGCGGGACTATGGCTACACCTTC. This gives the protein CASSPSWGRRDYGYTF. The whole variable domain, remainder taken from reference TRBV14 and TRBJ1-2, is EAGVTQFPSHSVIEKGQTVTLRCDPISGHDNLYWYRRVMGKEIKFLLHFVKESKQDESGMPNNRFLAERTGGTYSTLKVQPAELEDSGVYFCASSPSWGRRDYGYTFGSGTRLTVV.

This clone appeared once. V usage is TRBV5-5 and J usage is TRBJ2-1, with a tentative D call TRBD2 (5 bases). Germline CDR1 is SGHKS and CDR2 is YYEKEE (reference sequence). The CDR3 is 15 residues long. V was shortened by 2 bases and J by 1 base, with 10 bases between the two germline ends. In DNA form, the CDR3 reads TGTGCCAGCAGCTTCGTTGCGGGTTCCTACAATGAGCAGTTCTTC. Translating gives CASSFVAGSYNEQFF. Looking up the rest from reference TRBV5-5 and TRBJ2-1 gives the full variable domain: DAGVTQSPTHLIKTRGQQVTLRCSPISGHKSVSWYQQVLGQGPQFIFQYYEKEERGRGNFPDRFSARQFPNYSSELNVNALLLGDSALYLCASSFVAGSYNEQFFGPGTRLTVL.

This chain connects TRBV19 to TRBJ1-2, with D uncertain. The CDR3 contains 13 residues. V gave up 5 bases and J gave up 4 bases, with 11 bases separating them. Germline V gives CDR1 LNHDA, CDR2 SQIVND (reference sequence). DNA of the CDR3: TGTGCCAGTAGTGGGGTGTGGGCCTATGGCTACACCTTC. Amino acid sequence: CASSGVWAYGYTF.

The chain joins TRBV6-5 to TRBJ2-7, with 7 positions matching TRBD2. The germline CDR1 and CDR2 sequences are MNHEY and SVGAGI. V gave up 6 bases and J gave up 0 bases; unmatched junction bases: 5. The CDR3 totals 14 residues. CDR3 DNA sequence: TGTGCCAGCAGCGCCGGGACTAACTCCTACGAGCAGTACTTC. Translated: CASSAGTNSYEQYF.

The CDR3 region has the DNA TGCGCCAGCAGCCAAGCTCTAGGGTCGGCGGCCTACGAGCAGTACTTC. Protein product: CASSQALGSAAYEQYF. The gene calls are TRBV4-1 and TRBJ2-7; D not resolved. V shed 1 base and J shed 2 bases, with 15 bases lying between them. CDR3 length: 16 amino acids. The germline V gene has CDR1 MGHRA and CDR2 YSYEKL.